The rows below give T cell receptor beta chains drawn from one sample of a study of cytomegalovirus exposure and HLA in healthy donors. Clones were sequenced by immunoSEQ multiplex PCR, and TCRdb holds only the in-frame ones, with some missing. The table includes under 150,000 clones, around 78% detected once. The sample comprised PBMCs. All receptors come from a woman aged 40-49 years in good health and CMV-seronegative. Each CDR3 is given without its conserved first and last residue.

j_call	cdr3_length	v_call	cdr3_aa
TRBJ1-2	12	TRBV27	ASSLTRQDYGYT
TRBJ1-1	16	TRBV4-1	ASSQVSPKGGMDTEAF
TRBJ1-1	15	TRBV29-1	SVKFGTGGTRDTEAF
TRBJ2-3	15	TRBV27	ASSFQGVGLAADTQY
TRBJ2-7	14	TRBV6-1	ASSEEEGAGGYEQY
TRBJ2-1	13	TRBV11-2	ASSLSRGGFNEQF
TRBJ1-3	11	TRBV30	AWSAYSGNTIY
TRBJ2-7	11	TRBV30	AWKPGFGYEQY
TRBJ2-7	14	TRBV4-1	ASSQDVQNPPAEQY
TRBJ2-5	12	TRBV6-1	ASRSSGLQETQY
TRBJ1-2	12	TRBV5-1	ASSLDAAGEGYT
TRBJ2-2	12	TRBV7-2	ASSLPSRTGELF
TRBJ2-5	11	TRBV6-1	ASRITGDRTQY
TRBJ2-3	13	TRBV5-6	ASSPGQVLADTQY
TRBJ1-1	11	TRBV10-3	AIRQGGATEAF
TRBJ2-7	13	TRBV6-6	ASSSIIASSYEQY
TRBJ1-5	12	TRBV6-6	ASSSGQGAQPQH
TRBJ2-7	12	TRBV7-9	ASSLASVPYEQY
TRBJ2-1	14	TRBV5-4	ASSRQGGRAGNEQF
TRBJ1-2	10	TRBV5-1	ASSGGGNGYT
TRBJ2-3	12	TRBV9	ASSPDSPTDTQY
TRBJ1-1	13	TRBV6-4	ASSEGTGLGTEAF
TRBJ2-7	12	TRBV4-2	ASSQGGQSYEQY
TRBJ1-5	12	TRBV6-1	ASRRDNVNQPQH
TRBJ2-3	12	TRBV15	ATSRDRESDTQY
TRBJ1-5	16	TRBV7-8	ASSRMGQTLYSNQPQH
TRBJ2-1	14	TRBV13	ASSPIWTVSDNEQF
TRBJ2-1	13	TRBV27	ASSPRGAVSNEQF
TRBJ2-1	13	TRBV9	ASSVGGISYNEQF
TRBJ1-1	12	TRBV14	ASSQASGFSEAF
TRBJ2-3	12	TRBV7-2	ASSLDGTLDTQY
TRBJ1-2	13	TRBV28	ASSSDWSGGYGYT
TRBJ2-3	12	TRBV11-2	ASSSGQGKDTQY
TRBJ2-6	12	TRBV28	ASSSGGGANGLT
TRBJ1-4	12	TRBV5-1	ASSLGPSNEKLF
TRBJ2-1	12	TRBV19	ASSIGTSYNEQF
TRBJ2-5	15	TRBV13	ASSLGPSGGAGETQY
TRBJ1-5	13	TRBV6-1	ASSRSLILNQPQH
TRBJ1-2	10	TRBV30	AWSAIRYGYT
TRBJ1-3	13	TRBV7-2	ASTPGTGAGNTIY
TRBJ2-7	12	TRBV11-2	ASSLGAGGYEQY
TRBJ2-5	12	TRBV7-2	ASSSLWDTARQY
TRBJ1-2	11	TRBV7-9	ASRPGGNYGYT
TRBJ2-7	13	TRBV2	ASSEAAGGTYEQY
TRBJ2-1	14	TRBV11-3	ASSLTLDGEYNEQF
TRBJ2-2	15	TRBV7-9	ASSSRAGGWDTGELF
TRBJ1-4	12	TRBV6-5	ASSETGSNEKLF
TRBJ1-2	12	TRBV4-2	ASSREVREGGYT
TRBJ2-5	11	TRBV25-1	ASSPGGLETQY
TRBJ1-2	12	TRBV19	ASSMFTVIHGYT
TRBJ1-3	15	TRBV9	ASSVEAGGASGNTIY
TRBJ1-1	12	TRBV6-1	ASSEAGGNTEAF
TRBJ2-3	14	TRBV7-9	ASSSAGLASMDTQY
TRBJ2-5	14	TRBV19	ATSAGLLAGRETQY
TRBJ2-5	12	TRBV2	ASSSDYLQETQY